The 26 T cell receptor beta chains below come from one sample, sequenced in a study of identical twins. TCRdb processed the 5' RACE reads anew with MiXCR; each CDR3 protein has one entry. The table lists roughly 1.6 million distinct CDR3 sequences, roughly 35% of them singletons, with approximately 0.25% in the top ten. The sample was cord blood. The receptors were sampled from a newborn girl in good health.

This chain uses TRBV6-1 with TRBJ2-7; D gene ambiguous. The CDR3 length is 12 residues. Germline values: CDR1 MNHNS, CDR2 SASEGT. V was clipped by 10 bases and J by 3 bases, with 13 bases between them. The chain's CDR3 is CANNGHLYEQYF. The CDR3 DNA is TGTGCCAACAATGGGCACCTCTACGAGCAGTACTTC.

The rearrangement links TRBV9 to TRBJ2-1; 8 nucleotides align to TRBD2. The CDR3 has 16 amino acids. Germline loops: CDR1 SGDLS, CDR2 YYNGEE. The ends lost 4 bases at V and 9 bases at J; junction bases unmatched: 15. The CDR3 sequence is CASSLVIREGMGEQFF. CDR3 DNA sequence: TGTGCCAGCAGCCTGGTAATTCGGGAGGGGATGGGTGAGCAGTTCTTC.

This sequence joins TRBV2 and TRBJ2-1, with D uncertain. Trimming took off 7 bases at V and 10 bases at J, with 14 bases between the two ends. This CDR3 has 12 residues. Germline CDR1 is SNHLY and CDR2 is FYNNEI. DNA of the CDR3: TGTGCCAGCACGGTTGGGAAGACAGAGCAGTTCTTC. This sequence encodes CASTVGKTEQFF.

This chain joins TRBV14 and TRBJ1-5; D might be TRBD1 (5 bases). From germline, CDR1 is SGHDN and CDR2 FVKESK. V was clipped by 2 bases and J by 3 bases, with 26 bases between them. The CDR3 contains 20 residues. CDR3 bases: TGTGCCAGCAGCCAACAACCCCCTCCAGTCCGACAGCGGTACAATCAGCCCCAGCATTTT. It is translated as CASSQQPPPVRQRYNQPQHF.

This sequence joins TRBV20-1 and TRBJ1-5; D gene unclear. Trimming removed 0 bases from V and 4 bases from J, with 13 bases in between. Germline-derived CDR1 and CDR2 are DFQATT and SNEGSKA (reference sequence). The CDR3 consists of 15 residues. In nucleotides, the CDR3 is TGCAGTGCTAGAGATAAGGCGTGGGAAAATCAGCCCCAGCATTTT. This codes for CSARDKAWENQPQHF.

This clonotype was observed once. The chain carries TRBV12-3 or TRBV12-4 and TRBJ2-5; TRBD2 matches at 15 bases. Judging by the DNA end, TRBJ2-7 fits better; the J call may be wrong. The CDR3 has 15 residues. Written as DNA, the CDR3 is TGTGCCAGCAGCCTCGGACTAGCGGGAGGGCCCGAGCAGTACTTC. Translating it yields CASSLGLAGGPEQYF.

The chain has TRBV5-1 and TRBJ1-6; 7 nucleotides line up with TRBD1. Germline V CDR1 and CDR2: SGHRS, YFSETQ. Unmatched junction bases numbered 16, after V lost 4 bases and J lost 12 bases. The CDR3 runs 16 residues. The CDR3 protein is CASSTRGQAVHLPLHF. The CDR3 DNA reads TGCGCCAGCAGCACCAGAGGACAGGCTGTACATTTACCCCTCCACTTT. Full variable domain (missing parts from reference TRBV5-1 and TRBJ1-6): KAGVTQTPRYLIKTRGQQVTLSCSPISGHRSVSWYQQTPGQGLQFLFEYFSETQRNKGNFPGRFSGRQFSNSRSEMNVSTLELGDSALYLCASSTRGQAVHLPLHFGNGTRLTVT.

This clonotype turned up a few times. CDR3 sequence (DNA): TGTGCCAGCAGTCCCACCACCGGGACAGGGTTCTATGGCTACACCTTC. Translated, it gives CASSPTTGTGFYGYTF. This rearrangement joins TRBV28 to TRBJ1-2; 9 bases are shared with TRBD1. CDR3 length: 16 residues. Looked up from germline, CDR1 is MDHEN and CDR2 is SYDVKM. The J segment lost 4 bases and the V segment lost 5 bases, leaving 11 bases of the junction unmatched.

At least ten counts were recorded for this clonotype. The chain couples TRBV20-1 to TRBJ2-5; D call uncertain. With 2 bases removed from V and 4 bases from J, the gap between germline ends came to 11 bases. Germline loops: CDR1 DFQATT, CDR2 SNEGSKA (reference sequence). This CDR3 is built from 13 residues. The CDR3 here is CSARPFTGETQYF. Written as DNA, the CDR3 is TGCAGTGCTAGACCCTTTACCGGAGAGACCCAGTACTTC.

This clonotype came up a few times. The genes are TRBV4-1 and TRBJ2-7; 9 nucleotides align to TRBD2. The length of the CDR3 is 16 residues. V dropped 1 base and J dropped 0; count of bases not matched to a gene: 4. Germline loops: CDR1 MGHRA, CDR2 YSYEKL. The CDR3 region is CASSQGGLASSYEQYF. CDR3 in DNA: TGCGCCAGCAGCCAAGGGGGACTAGCAAGCTCCTACGAGCAGTACTTC.

Concerning this clonotype: A single base separates this from a much larger clone, so it may be a read error. The rearrangement links TRBV29-1 to TRBJ2-1; 9 nucleotides align to TRBD2. The V gene's germline CDR1 is SQVTM and CDR2 ANQGSEA. This CDR3 comprises 14 residues. The V and J ends lost 1 base and 4 bases, in that order; junction bases with no gene match: 2. CDR3 region: CSVEGSGSYNEQFF. The DNA for the CDR3 is TGCAGCGTTGAAGGTAGCGGGAGTTACAATGAGCAGTTCTTC.

The chain uses TRBV3-1 and TRBJ2-1; 12 positions match TRBD2. The CDR3 covers 17 residues. Losses at the gene ends were 4 bases for V and 3 bases for J; bases not matched to a gene: 7. Germline V gene sequence: CDR1 LGHDT, CDR2 YNNKEL (reference sequence). The DNA of the CDR3 is TGTGCCAGCAGCCGGAGGACTAGCGGGATAGTCTACAATGAGCAGTTCTTC. Amino acid sequence: CASSRRTSGIVYNEQFF.

The chain couples TRBV3-1 to TRBJ1-2; D not certain. Germline values: CDR1 LGHDT, CDR2 YNNKEL (reference sequence). V was shortened by 0 bases and J by 2 bases, with 13 bases between the two germline ends. The CDR3 covers 16 residues. The CDR3 sequence is CASSQDLPAPNYGYTF. The CDR3 nucleotides read TGTGCCAGCAGCCAAGATCTGCCAGCCCCCAACTATGGCTACACCTTC.

The rearrangement joins TRBV20-1 to TRBJ1-5; 7 nucleotides agree with TRBD1. Trimming at V came to 6 bases and at J to 2 bases, leaving 7 bases not matched to a gene. This CDR3 spans 14 amino acids. Per the germline V gene, CDR1 is DFQATT and CDR2 is SNEGSKA (reference sequence). Written as DNA, the CDR3 is TGCAGTGCGACTGACGACAGGGGCAATCAGCCCCAGCATTTT. It specifies CSATDDRGNQPQHF.

The chain couples TRBV20-1 to TRBJ2-3; TRBD2 is a possible D gene (5 bases). Per the germline V gene, CDR1 is DFQATT and CDR2 is SNEGSKA (reference sequence). This CDR3 region has 14 residues. Trimming left V 5 bases short and J 1 base short, with 13 bases between. The CDR3 reads CSALNTRGTDTQYF. CDR3 nucleotides: TGCAGTGCTCTAAATACTAGGGGCACAGATACGCAGTATTTT.

The chain has TRBV4-2 and TRBJ1-5, with D possibly TRBD1 on 6 matching bases. The germline V gene has CDR1 LGHNA and CDR2 YNFKEQ. The CDR3 sequence is 15 residues long. The germline V and J ends were trimmed by 3 bases and 2 bases, with 11 bases remaining between them. The CDR3 here is CASSQARQGNQPQHF. The CDR3 DNA sequence: TGTGCCAGCAGCCAGGCACGACAGGGCAATCAGCCCCAGCATTTT.

This chain uses TRBV5-1 with TRBJ2-7; 8 positions agree with TRBD2. V shed 2 bases, J shed 5 bases, and the junction held 9 bases outside the gene matches. CDR1 and CDR2 from the germline V gene are SGHRS and YFSETQ. The CDR3 runs 15 residues. Here the CDR3 reads CASSLTGGPGDEQYF. DNA for the CDR3: TGCGCCAGCAGCTTAACGGGGGGGCCCGGAGACGAGCAGTACTTC.

This clonotype was counted only a few times. The chain has TRBV10-2 and TRBJ1-2; tentative D call: TRBD1 (5 bases). The germline V gene has CDR1 WSHSY and CDR2 SAAADI. This CDR3 spans 16 amino acids. V lost 0 bases to trimming and J lost 4 bases, with 15 bases between them. CDR3 in amino acids: CASSESGQRTFYGYTF. CDR3 nucleotides: TGCGCCAGCAGTGAGTCGGGGCAGAGGACCTTCTATGGCTACACCTTC.

Regarding this clonotype: The junction shows a germline mismatch at one end, possibly a read error. J is TRBJ2-7 and V is TRBV6-1; no definite D call. The CDR3 extends over 14 amino acids. The germline V gene encodes CDR1 MNHNS and CDR2 SASEGT. CDR3 protein: CASTVSRDSYKQYF. CDR3 DNA: TGTGCCAGCACGGTGTCACGCGACTCCTACAAGCAGTACTTC.

The V and J genes are TRBV9 and TRBJ2-2; D not certain. Germline V gene lookup returns CDR1 SGDLS and CDR2 YYNGEE. Deletions cut 0 bases from V and 7 bases from J, with 10 bases between. CDR3 length: 14 residues. Here the CDR3 DNA reads TGTGCCAGCAGCGTAGTTGGTAGTCACGGGGAGCTGTTTTTT. Translation gives CASSVVGSHGELFF.

Notes on this clonotype: Mismatch with germline at one junction end may stem from a read error. The V and J genes are TRBV20-1 and TRBJ2-6; TRBD2 matches at 9 bases. The germline V gene has CDR1 DFQATT and CDR2 SNEGSKA (reference sequence). The CDR3 has 19 residues. CDR3 loop: CSAVPLRLAVISRANVLTF. DNA for the CDR3: TGCAGTGCCGTCCCTCTCCGACTAGCGGTAATCTCTAGGGCCAACGTCCTGACTTTC.

V and J are TRBV29-1 and TRBJ2-7, with D possibly being TRBD1 (6 bases). Germline lookup yields CDR1 SQVTM and CDR2 ANQGSEA. Trimming took 4 bases from V and 2 from J, leaving 30 bases between them. CDR3 length: 19 residues. The CDR3 reads CSVVVRLPSKWDTAYEQYF. The CDR3 bases are TGCAGCGTTGTCGTACGGCTCCCTAGTAAATGGGACACCGCCTACGAGCAGTACTTC.

The table lists this clonotype with many counts. This chain connects TRBV12-3 or TRBV12-4 to TRBJ1-2, with TRBD1 matching over 8 bases. The CDR3 contains 13 residues. V shed 5 bases, J shed 8 bases, and the junction held 7 bases outside the gene matches. CDR3 DNA: TGTGCCAGCAGTCTGACAGGGGAGAACGGCTACACCTTC. It yields the protein CASSLTGENGYTF.

There are a few counts of this clonotype. V and J are TRBV5-6 and TRBJ2-1; 10 bases align to TRBD1. Per germline, CDR1 SGHDT and CDR2 YYEEEE. The CDR3 consists of 14 residues. Trimming cost V 2 bases and J 10 bases; bases outside gene matches: 6. CDR3 residues: CASSFATGGLEQFF. CDR3 DNA: TGTGCCAGCAGCTTCGCGACAGGGGGCTTAGAGCAGTTCTTC.

This clonotype was seen a handful of times. This chain connects TRBV2 to TRBJ1-4; 7 positions match TRBD1. The V and J ends lost 7 bases and 0 bases, in that order; junction bases with no gene match: 5. The CDR3 extends over 15 amino acids. Germline values: CDR1 SNHLY, CDR2 FYNNEI. CDR3 in DNA: TGTGCCAGCACCCGACAGGGCTCAACTAATGAAAAACTGTTTTTT. This gives the protein CASTRQGSTNEKLFF.

A remark on this clonotype: Given a much more abundant clone one base away, this may be a read error. The chain carries TRBV10-3 and TRBJ2-1; maybe TRBD1 (6 bases). The J call could be wrong; TRBJ2-7 is a better fit for the DNA end. Germline CDR1 is ENHRY and CDR2 is SYGVKD. The CDR3 runs 14 residues. The CDR3 here is CAISPWQGYNEQYF. CDR3 nucleotides: TGTGCCATCAGCCCCTGGCAGGGGTACAATGAGCAGTACTTC.